This T cell receptor beta chain was documented in a study of blood T cell repertoires in COVID-19. Study-level background: Collection of acute and convalescent COVID-19 samples took place in the United States, Italy and Spain. T cells, B-cell-depleted T cells, or PBMCs supplied cDNA or gDNA.

CDR1 and CDR2 from the germline V gene are ENHRY and SYGVKD. CDR3 length: 12 residues. Authors' data handling: Amplified reference gene primers provided the basis for estimating nucleated cell counts. Profiled with immunoSEQ multiplex PCR; TCRdb holds only in-frame clones, not every one. For V, J and clone size, that table is used; D and trimming come from the DNA. The table includes some 250,000 clones, 70% to 80% detected once. As concerns this clone: Germline and junction disagree at one end, which may indicate a read error.

Sequenced input: peripheral blood. The V gene is TRBV10-3, the J gene TRBJ2-7; no reliable D call. The TCR sequence derives from a woman older than 75 with acute or convalescent COVID-19. The CDR3 is CAISEGENRLRF. Written as DNA, the CDR3 is TGTGCCATCAGTGAGGGAGAAAATCGACTTCGTTTC.